This T cell receptor beta chain derives from a study of pediatric ulcerative colitis. Study as a whole: Most patients had pancolitis, and two had left-sided colitis. Study outcomes and limitations: Compared with controls, ulcerative colitis showed greater blood-rectum clone sharing. A couple of rectal clonotypes were found only in ulcerative colitis patients, all of them.

Here immunoSEQ multiplex PCR was the method, and the copy in TCRdb shows in-frame clones only, minus some. The sample consists of 55,000 to 80,000 clones, more than 60% of them appearing once. Comments on this clone: What it recognizes is unknown.

No immunosuppressive drugs were given to ulcerative colitis patients before diagnostic colonoscopy. The receptor's source is a boy under 18 with moderate ulcerative colitis. The sequenced sample was blood.

CDR3 bases: TGTGCCAGCAGCTCGCCCGGCCGGACCTACGAGCAGTACTTC. Amino acids: CASSSPGRTYEQYF. This chain connects TRBV7-3 to TRBJ2-7; no clear D. V lost 4 bases and J lost 2, with 12 bases in between. From germline, CDR1 is SGHTA and CDR2 FQGTGA. CDR3 length: 14 amino acids.